Described below is a single TCR beta chain sequence and its context. Its cognate antigen is unknown. A read error may be the cause here, since a much bigger clone is one base away. The sample comes from a study of T cells in Graves' hyperthyroidism and ophthalmopathy. Study-wide results and limits: Within blood appeared most thyroid clonotypes that had expanded above 0.001.

Diagnoses were established using clinical symptoms, serum thyroxine and TRAb, thyroid ultrasound and orbital computed tomography. The TCR beta CDR3 regions underwent amplification using RNA transcripts as the source. With the HTBI primer set, the TCR CDR3 went through a first round of RT-PCR. TCRdb ran MiXCR on the multiplex PCR reads and lists one entry per CDR3 protein. This table holds around 600,000 distinct CDR3 sequences, 15% to 18% found once. This CDR3 spans 15 amino acids. V dropped 7 bases and J dropped 2 bases, with 16 bases sitting between them. Germline assignment: CDR1 MDHEN and CDR2 SYDVKM.

The V call is TRBV28, the J call TRBJ2-3, with a weak D call TRBD1 (6 bases). The source of this sequence is a woman in her thirties with Graves' hyperthyroidism. The sample consisted of blood. The CDR3 DNA sequence: TGTGCCAGCACTAAGGGACATGAATACACAGATACGCAGTATTTT. It yields the protein CASTKGHEYTDTQYF.